A selection of T cell receptor beta chains follows, all from one sample in a study of cytomegalovirus exposure and HLA in healthy donors. TCRdb's copy holds only in-frame clones and misses some; the assay was immunoSEQ multiplex PCR. The sample contains roughly 150,000 clones, approximately 73% of which appear only once. Sequences were obtained from PBMCs. Source of these receptors: a man aged 30 to 45 in good health and CMV-seropositive. The CDR3 runs from the conserved cysteine through the conserved F or W. The D gene is left open where the match is weak. Only some rows state a clone size, as once, few, many or a class for expanded clones.

cdr3_aa: CASSEPGQGYNEQFF
cdr3_nt: TGCGCCAGCAGTGAGCCGGGACAGGGCTACAATGAGCAGTTCTTC
clone_size: NA
d_call: TRBD1
j_call: TRBJ2-1
v_call: TRBV10-1

cdr3_aa: CASSESRNQPQHF
cdr3_nt: TGTGCCAGCAGTGAGAGCCGCAATCAGCCCCAGCATTTT
clone_size: few
d_call: NA
j_call: TRBJ1-5
v_call: TRBV6-1

cdr3_aa: CASRQLFRVGYEQYF
cdr3_nt: TGTGCCAGCAGACAACTATTCAGAGTGGGCTACGAGCAGTACTTC
clone_size: NA
d_call: NA
j_call: TRBJ2-7
v_call: TRBV28

cdr3_aa: CASSLSNSFDEQFF
cdr3_nt: TGTGCCAGCAGCTTATCTAATTCATTCGATGAGCAGTTCTTC
clone_size: NA
d_call: NA
j_call: TRBJ2-1
v_call: TRBV5-8

cdr3_aa: CASSPDRLEGTQYF
cdr3_nt: TGTGCCAGTAGCCCGGACAGGCTCGAGGGGACCCAGTACTTC
clone_size: NA
d_call: TRBD1
j_call: TRBJ2-5
v_call: TRBV19

cdr3_aa: CASSYQGGDYGYTF
cdr3_nt: TGTGCCAGCAGTTACCAAGGGGGCGACTATGGCTACACCTTC
clone_size: NA
d_call: TRBD1
j_call: TRBJ1-2
v_call: TRBV6-6

cdr3_aa: CSVVANTEAFF
cdr3_nt: TGCAGCGTTGTGGCCAACACTGAAGCTTTCTTT
clone_size: few
d_call: NA
j_call: TRBJ1-1
v_call: TRBV29-1

cdr3_aa: CASSSPGTGAYEQYF
cdr3_nt: TGTGCCAGCAGTTCTCCCGGGACAGGGGCCTACGAGCAGTACTTC
clone_size: NA
d_call: TRBD1
j_call: TRBJ2-7
v_call: TRBV28

cdr3_aa: CASSASGKEAFF
cdr3_nt: TGTGCCAGCAGCGCTTCCGGGAAGGAAGCTTTCTTT
clone_size: NA
d_call: NA
j_call: TRBJ1-1
v_call: TRBV9

cdr3_aa: CASSGQIYGYTF
cdr3_nt: TGTGCCAGCAGCGGACAGATCTATGGCTACACCTTC
clone_size: NA
d_call: NA
j_call: TRBJ1-2
v_call: TRBV11-1

cdr3_aa: CASQAFLSQTTDTQYF
cdr3_nt: TGTGCCAGCCAGGCCTTTCTATCCCAGACCACAGATACGCAGTATTTT
clone_size: NA
d_call: NA
j_call: TRBJ2-3
v_call: TRBV6-6

cdr3_aa: CASSTGLAGAGGELFF
cdr3_nt: TGTGCCAGCAGCACCGGACTAGCGGGAGCTGGCGGGGAGCTGTTTTTT
clone_size: NA
d_call: TRBD2
j_call: TRBJ2-2
v_call: TRBV7-7

cdr3_aa: CASGLSEQYF
cdr3_nt: TGTGCCAGCGGGCTGTCGGAGCAGTACTTC
clone_size: NA
d_call: NA
j_call: TRBJ2-7
v_call: TRBV27

cdr3_aa: CASSGAGRSPNEKLFF
cdr3_nt: TGTGCCAGCAGTGGAGCAGGTCGTAGCCCTAATGAAAAACTGTTTTTT
clone_size: NA
d_call: NA
j_call: TRBJ1-4
v_call: TRBV2

cdr3_aa: CASIIYSGSAGELFF
cdr3_nt: TGTGCCAGCATCATATACAGCGGGAGCGCCGGGGAGCTGTTTTTT
clone_size: NA
d_call: TRBD2
j_call: TRBJ2-2
v_call: TRBV7-9

cdr3_aa: CASSSPDLAGVGWQETQYF
cdr3_nt: TGTGCCAGCAGTTCCCCCGATCTAGCGGGAGTGGGATGGCAAGAGACCCAGTACTTC
clone_size: once
d_call: TRBD2
j_call: TRBJ2-5
v_call: TRBV28